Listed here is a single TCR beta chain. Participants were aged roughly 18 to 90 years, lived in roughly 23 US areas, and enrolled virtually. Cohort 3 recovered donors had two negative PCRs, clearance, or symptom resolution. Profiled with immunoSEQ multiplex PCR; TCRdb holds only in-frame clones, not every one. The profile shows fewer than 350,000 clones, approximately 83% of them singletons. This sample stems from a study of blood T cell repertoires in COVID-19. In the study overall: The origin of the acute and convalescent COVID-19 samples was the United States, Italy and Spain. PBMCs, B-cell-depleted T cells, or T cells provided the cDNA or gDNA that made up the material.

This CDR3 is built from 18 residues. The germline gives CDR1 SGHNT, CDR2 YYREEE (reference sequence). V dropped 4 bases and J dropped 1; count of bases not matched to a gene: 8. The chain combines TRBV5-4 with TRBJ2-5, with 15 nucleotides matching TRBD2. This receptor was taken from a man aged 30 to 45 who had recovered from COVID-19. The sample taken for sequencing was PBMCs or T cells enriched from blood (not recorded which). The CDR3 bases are TGTGCCAGCAGCCGGCGGACTAGCGGGGGGGTACCCCAAGAGACCCAGTACTTC. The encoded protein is CASSRRTSGGVPQETQYF. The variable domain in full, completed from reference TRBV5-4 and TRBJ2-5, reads ETGVTQSPTHLIKTRGQQVTLRCSSQSGHNTVSWYQQALGQGPQFIFQYYREEENGRGNFPPRFSGLQFPNYSSELNVNALELDDSALYLCASSRRTSGGVPQETQYFGPGTRLLVL.